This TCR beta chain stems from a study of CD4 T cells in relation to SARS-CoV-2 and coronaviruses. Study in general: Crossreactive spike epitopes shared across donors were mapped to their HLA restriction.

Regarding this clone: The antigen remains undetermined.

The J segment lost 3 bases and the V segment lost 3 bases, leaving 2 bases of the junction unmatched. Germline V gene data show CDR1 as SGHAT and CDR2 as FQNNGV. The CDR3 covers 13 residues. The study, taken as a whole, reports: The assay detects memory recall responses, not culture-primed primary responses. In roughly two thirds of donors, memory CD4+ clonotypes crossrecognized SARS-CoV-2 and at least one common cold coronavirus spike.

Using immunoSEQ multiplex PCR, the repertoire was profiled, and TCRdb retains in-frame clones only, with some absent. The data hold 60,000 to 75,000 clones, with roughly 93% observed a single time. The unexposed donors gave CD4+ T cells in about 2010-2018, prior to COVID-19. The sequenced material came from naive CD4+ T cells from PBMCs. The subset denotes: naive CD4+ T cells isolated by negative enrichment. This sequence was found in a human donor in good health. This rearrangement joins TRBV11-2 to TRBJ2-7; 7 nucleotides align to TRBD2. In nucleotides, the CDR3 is TGTGCCAGCAGCTTCAGCGGGGACTACGAGCAGTACTTC. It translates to CASSFSGDYEQYF. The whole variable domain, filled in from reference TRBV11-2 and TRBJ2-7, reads EAGVAQSPRYKIIEKRQSVAFWCNPISGHATLYWYQQILGQGPKLLIQFQNNGVVDDSQLPKDRFSAERLKGVDSTLKIQPAKLEDSAVYLCASSFSGDYEQYFGPGTRLTVT.